A selection of T cell receptor beta chains follows, all from one sample in a study of cytomegalovirus exposure and HLA in healthy donors. Repertoires were generated with immunoSEQ multiplex PCR, while TCRdb's copy carries only in-frame clones and drops some. Found here are roughly 200,000 clones, around 80% of them singletons; the top ten hold roughly 1.2%. The sequenced sample consisted of PBMCs. These receptors all stem from a woman in her twenties or thirties in good health and CMV-seronegative. CDR3s include the opening cysteine and the closing phenylalanine or tryptophan. A D gene is named only where the DNA matches it firmly. The size entry is marked missing in some rows and otherwise reads once, few, many or a size class.

TRBJ1-5	-	-	TRBV6-6	14	TGTGCCAGCAACGGGAACGAGGCGGTTCAGCCCCAGCATTTT	CASNGNEAVQPQHF
TRBJ2-3	once	-	TRBV9	14	TGTGCTAGTACCAGGACTGGGAACACAGATACGCAGTATTTT	CASTRTGNTDTQYF
TRBJ1-2	few	-	TRBV28	11	TGTGCCAGCAGCTCTTTGACAGTCTACACCTTC	CASSSLTVYTF
TRBJ1-2	-	TRBD1	TRBV19	13	TGTGCCAGTAGTCTCCGGACAGGGGAAGGCTACACCTTC	CASSLRTGEGYTF
TRBJ1-3	few	TRBD1	TRBV5-4	15	TGTGCCAGCAGCTCTGGACAGGGGGCGAGAAACACCATATATTTT	CASSSGQGARNTIYF
TRBJ1-1	-	TRBD1	TRBV2	14	TGTGCCAGCAGTTCCGGACAGGCGAACACTGAAGCTTTCTTT	CASSSGQANTEAFF
TRBJ1-2	-	TRBD1	TRBV30	13	TGTGCCTGGAGGGAGACAGGGAGCGACGGCTACACCTTC	CAWRETGSDGYTF
TRBJ1-2	-	TRBD1	TRBV27	13	TGTGCCACCCACGGACAGGGCTATATTGGCTACACCTTC	CATHGQGYIGYTF
TRBJ2-3	-	-	TRBV6-1	16	TGTGCCAGCAGTGAGAGGGTAGCGGTGGTCACAGATACGCAGTATTTT	CASSERVAVVTDTQYF
TRBJ2-5	-	-	TRBV2	12	TGTGCCAGCTCCGGGACTCGGGAGACCCAGTACTTC	CASSGTRETQYF
TRBJ2-1	-	-	TRBV19	14	TGTGCCAGTAGTTCCGACACCACCTACAATGAGCAGTTCTTC	CASSSDTTYNEQFF
TRBJ1-5	-	-	TRBV5-1	15	TGCGCCAGCAGCTTGGAAGGACAGCCGAATCAGCCCCAGCATTTT	CASSLEGQPNQPQHF
TRBJ2-3	-	TRBD2	TRBV18	20	TGTGCCAGCTCACCCCTAAGGGCTAGCGGAACTTCCTACGGCACAGATACGCAGTATTTT	CASSPLRASGTSYGTDTQYF
TRBJ2-1	-	TRBD2	TRBV7-3	17	TGTGCCAGCAGCTTAACGTTAACTAGCGGGAGGGGGAATGAGCAGTTCTTC	CASSLTLTSGRGNEQFF
TRBJ1-1	-	-	TRBV14	14	TGTGCCAGCAGCCGCGGGTGGGGGAACACTGAAGCTTTCTTT	CASSRGWGNTEAFF
TRBJ1-2	-	-	TRBV6-5	13	TGTGCCAGCAGTTATTGGTCGGACTATGGCTACACCTTC	CASSYWSDYGYTF
TRBJ1-1	-	TRBD1	TRBV7-9	14	TGTGCCAGCAGCACCACAGGGGGTGTTACTGAAGCTTTCTTT	CASSTTGGVTEAFF
TRBJ2-5	-	-	TRBV11-3	12	TGTGCCAGCAGCGAACGCGGGGAGACCCAGTACTTC	CASSERGETQYF
TRBJ2-2	-	-	TRBV7-2	14	TGTGCCAGCAGCTTAGACCGGGTAGGCGGGGAGCTGTTTTTT	CASSLDRVGGELFF
TRBJ1-2	once	TRBD1	TRBV28	13	TGTGCCAGCACCCTGACAGGGCTCTATGGCTACACCTTC	CASTLTGLYGYTF
TRBJ1-5	few	TRBD1	TRBV30	13	TGTGCCTGGAGTTCACAGGGGAATCAGCCCCAGCATTTT	CAWSSQGNQPQHF
TRBJ2-2	-	-	TRBV9	14	TGTGCCAGCAGGGGGACACCGAACACCGGGGAGCTGTTTTTT	CASRGTPNTGELFF
TRBJ2-7	-	TRBD2	TRBV19	16	TGTGCCAGTACTCCTAGCGGGAATACGGGCACCTACGAGCAGTACTTC	CASTPSGNTGTYEQYF
TRBJ2-1	-	-	TRBV5-1	15	TGCGCCAGCAGCTTGGGGACATCACCAGGCAATGAGCAGTTCTTC	CASSLGTSPGNEQFF
TRBJ2-7	-	-	TRBV7-3	14	TGTGCCAGCAGCTTAACGGGCAAATCCTACGAGCAGTACTTC	CASSLTGKSYEQYF
TRBJ1-2	once	-	TRBV28	12	TGTGCCAGCAGTTCCTCTCCCCTAGGCTACACCTTC	CASSSSPLGYTF
TRBJ2-5	once	TRBD2	TRBV7-7	15	TGTGCCAGCAGCTTAGGCGGCCTAGCGGGAGAGACCCAGTACTTC	CASSLGGLAGETQYF
TRBJ1-1	few	TRBD1	TRBV6-5	14	TGTGCCAGCAGTGAACGGACAGGGAACACTGAAGCTTTCTTT	CASSERTGNTEAFF
TRBJ1-5	few	-	TRBV2	14	TGTGCCAGCAACGGCAGGGAGGTGTTAAGGCCCCAGCATTTT	CASNGREVLRPQHF
TRBJ2-2	-	-	TRBV5-1	16	TGCGCCAGCAGCTTGGTTTCTAGCTGGGAGACGGGGGAGCTGTTTTTT	CASSLVSSWETGELFF
TRBJ2-7	-	-	TRBV18	15	TGTGCCAGCTCACCAATGAGGGTTGGCTCCTACGAGCAGTACTTC	CASSPMRVGSYEQYF
TRBJ2-7	-	-	TRBV6-6	14	TGTGCCAGCCAGACCCGGGAAACTGACTACGAGCAGTACTTC	CASQTRETDYEQYF
TRBJ1-4	once	-	TRBV4-2	16	TGTGCCAGCAGCCAAGACGGGACACCGGGGGGTGAAAAACTGTTTTTT	CASSQDGTPGGEKLFF
TRBJ1-6	-	-	TRBV30	12	TGTGCCTGGAGTCCCCCAGATTCACCCCTCCACTTT	CAWSPPDSPLHF
TRBJ1-1	-	-	TRBV18	17	TGTGCCAGCTCACCAAGGTTTGGGCTCCACAGGAACACTGAAGCTTTCTTT	CASSPRFGLHRNTEAFF
TRBJ1-4	once	-	TRBV5-1	15	TGCGCCAGCAGCTTGGTCCCCGCAACTAATGAAAAACTGTTTTTT	CASSLVPATNEKLFF
TRBJ2-3	-	TRBD2	TRBV5-1	14	TGCGCCAGCAGCCTAGCGGATCGTACAGATACGCAGTATTTT	CASSLADRTDTQYF
TRBJ1-1	few	-	TRBV12-5	11	TGTGCTAGTGGTTTACAGCTTGAAGCTTTCTTT	CASGLQLEAFF
TRBJ2-5	-	TRBD1	TRBV19	14	TGTGCCAGTAGTGTCGACAGGGTCGGGGAGACCCAGTACTTC	CASSVDRVGETQYF
TRBJ2-3	-	-	TRBV4-1	18	TGCGCCAGCAGCCAAAGTTTTTTGGGACTTCGCATGACAGATACGCAGTATTTT	CASSQSFLGLRMTDTQYF
TRBJ2-3	-	-	TRBV5-1	12	TGCGCCAGCAGCAGAGAGGGTGATACGCAGTATTTT	CASSREGDTQYF
TRBJ2-7	-	TRBD1	TRBV11-3	14	TGTGCCAGCAGCCGAGGACAGGGAACCTACGAGCAGTACTTC	CASSRGQGTYEQYF
TRBJ1-3	-	-	TRBV5-1	14	TGCGCCAGCAGCGTAGGACAGATTGGAAACACCATATATTTT	CASSVGQIGNTIYF
TRBJ2-3	-	TRBD2	TRBV7-3	12	TGTGCCAGCAGTAAGGGAGGGGATACGCAGTATTTT	CASSKGGDTQYF
TRBJ1-4	-	-	TRBV28	14	TGTGCCAGCAGTTTTCGGGGGGTGGGTGAAAAACTGTTTTTT	CASSFRGVGEKLFF